One sample yielded the 30 T cell receptor beta chains listed below, sequenced in a study of blood T cell repertoires in COVID-19. Sequencing was performed with immunoSEQ multiplex PCR; in TCRdb, only in-frame clones are kept and a portion is missing. The profile covers approximately 170,000 clones, with approximately 80% appearing a single time and about 14% taken by the ten largest. The sample was peripheral blood. These receptors were taken from a woman aged 70-85 years with COVID-19, enrolled during active disease.

The chain joins TRBV28 to TRBJ2-7, with a possible D match to TRBD1 (7 bases). CDR1 is MDHEN and CDR2 is SYDVKM in the germline V gene. The CDR3 sequence is 16 residues long. V was cut by 2 bases and J by 0 bases, with 14 bases left in between. In DNA, the CDR3 is TGTGCCAGCAGTTTAAGCGCGGGACAGCACTCCTACGAGCAGTACTTC. Residues: CASSLSAGQHSYEQYF.

This chain's CDR3 is CASSPNRGAEASYNEQFF. The CDR3 DNA reads as TGTGCCAGCAGCCCCAATCGGGGGGCGGAGGCGTCCTACAATGAGCAGTTCTTC. This chain joins TRBV28 and TRBJ2-1; D is perhaps TRBD2 (7 bases). CDR1 is MDHEN and CDR2 is SYDVKM in the germline V gene. V was cut by 6 bases and J by 1 base, with 22 bases left in between. The CDR3 contains 18 residues.

This clone appeared a few times. Here the CDR3 reads CSAGRMPQHF. Written as DNA, the CDR3 is TGCAGTGCTGGGAGGATGCCCCAGCATTTT. V usage is TRBV20-1 and J usage is TRBJ1-5; D is unresolved. V lost 5 bases to trimming and J lost 9 bases, with 8 bases between them. The CDR3 totals 10 residues. CDR1 and CDR2 (germline): DFQATT, SNEGSKA (reference sequence).

V and J are TRBV6-1 and TRBJ1-3, with D unresolved. Germline CDR1 reads MNHNS; CDR2 reads SASEGT. The length of the CDR3 is 16 residues. V lost 4 bases to trimming and J lost 0 bases, with 13 bases between them. CDR3 region: CASSGPLRSSGNTIYF. In nucleotides, the CDR3 is TGTGCCAGCAGTGGTCCCCTTCGGAGCTCTGGAAACACCATATATTTT.

The CDR3 nucleotides read TGTGCCAGCAGCCAAGACACCACAGGGGGTCAGCCCCAGCATTTT. It specifies CASSQDTTGGQPQHF. The chain employs TRBV3-1 (or the pseudogene TRBV3-2) and TRBJ1-5; TRBD1 matches at 8 bases. The germline V gene encodes CDR1 LGHDT and CDR2 YNNKEL (reference sequence). V trimming: 0 bases; J trimming: 6 bases; junction bases outside the gene matches: 4. This CDR3 contains 15 residues.

This clone has just one count. The J gene is TRBJ1-2, the V gene TRBV27, with TRBD1 matching 9 bases. Trimming took 6 bases from V and 6 from J; bases not matched to a gene: 11. The CDR3 contains 15 residues. Germline CDR1 MNHEY, CDR2 SMNVEV (reference sequence). The CDR3 region is CASSSPLQGAHGYTF. The CDR3 nucleotides read TGTGCCAGCAGCTCCCCCCTACAGGGGGCGCATGGCTACACCTTC.

This chain joins TRBV7-8 and TRBJ2-6; D is possibly TRBD1 (5 bases). Looked up from germline, CDR1 is SGHVS and CDR2 is FQNEAQ. V shed 0 bases and J shed 0 bases, with 12 bases lying between them. This CDR3 region has 18 residues. The CDR3 loop reads CASSLARGGSSGANVLTF. The CDR3 DNA is TGTGCCAGCAGCTTAGCTAGGGGCGGCAGCTCTGGGGCCAACGTCCTGACTTTC. Drawing the rest from reference TRBV7-8 and TRBJ2-6, the complete variable domain is GAGVSQSPRYKVAKRGQDVALRCDPISGHVSLFWYQQALGQGPEFLTYFQNEAQLDKSGLPSDRFFAERPEGSVSTLKIQRTQQEDSAVYLCASSLARGGSSGANVLTFGAGSRLTVL.

This clone was seen a few times. The V and J genes are TRBV4-2 and TRBJ1-2, with TRBD1 as a possible D gene (5 bases). This CDR3 has 14 residues. Germline lookup yields CDR1 LGHNA and CDR2 YNFKEQ. V was cut by 1 base and J by 8 bases, with 14 bases left in between. CDR3 sequence (DNA): TGTGCCAGCAGCCAAGTGGTAGGGGCTGAGGGCTACACCTTC. This translates into CASSQVVGAEGYTF.

V and J are TRBV6-5 and TRBJ1-2, with 7 bases identical to TRBD1. The ends lost 9 bases at V and 2 bases at J; junction bases unmatched: 6. Germline assignment: CDR1 MNHEY and CDR2 SVGAGI. The length of the CDR3 is 13 residues. The CDR3: CASLGGKNYGYTF. The CDR3 DNA sequence: TGTGCCAGTCTAGGGGGCAAAAACTATGGCTACACCTTC.

V and J are TRBV10-3 and TRBJ2-6; TRBD1 might be the D (5 bases). V was shortened by 3 bases and J by 4 bases, with 10 bases between the two germline ends. The CDR3 is 15 residues long. Germline CDR1 and CDR2: ENHRY and SYGVKD. The CDR3 nucleotides are TGTGCCATCAGTGAACAGGCTGCCGGGGCCAACGTCCTGACTTTC. Its translation: CAISEQAAGANVLTF.

The CDR3 here is CASRRRTNEKLFF. Written as DNA, the CDR3 is TGCGCCAGCAGGAGGAGAACTAATGAAAAACTGTTTTTT. The chain has TRBV10-2 and TRBJ1-4; D unresolved. V lost 6 bases and J lost 1, with 6 bases in between. The germline gives CDR1 WSHSY, CDR2 SAAADI. The CDR3 has 13 residues.

V usage is TRBV7-2 and J usage is TRBJ2-7; TRBD1 is a possible D gene (5 bases). In germline, CDR1 is SGHTA, CDR2 FQGNSA. The length of the CDR3 is 13 residues. Deletions cut 1 base from V and 9 bases from J, with 13 bases between. CDR3 amino acids: CASSLVVGVGQYV. The CDR3 DNA reads as TGTGCCAGCAGCTTAGTGGTAGGGGTAGGGCAGTACGTC.

This sequence joins TRBV28 and TRBJ1-5, with TRBD1 identical over 8 bases. CDR3 length: 18 amino acids. After removal of 3 bases from V and 4 bases from J, the junction contained 14 bases not matched to a gene. Germline V gene sequence: CDR1 MDHEN, CDR2 SYDVKM. The CDR3 DNA is TGTGCCAGCAGTTTTCCCCTCTATACAGGGGGTTTAAATCAGCCCCAGCATTTT. Encoded protein: CASSFPLYTGGLNQPQHF.

The chain has TRBV28 and TRBJ1-1; the match to TRBD1 covers 7 bases. With V trimmed by 5 bases and J by 4 bases, 10 bases remained unmatched. This CDR3 comprises 15 residues. CDR1 is MDHEN, CDR2 SYDVKM, per germline. The CDR3 is CASSPPGQAPTEAFF. DNA of the CDR3: TGTGCCAGCAGTCCCCCAGGACAGGCCCCCACTGAAGCTTTCTTT.

The J gene is TRBJ1-5, the V gene TRBV10-3; no clear D gene. Germline loops: CDR1 ENHRY, CDR2 SYGVKD. This CDR3 spans 13 amino acids. Trimming removed 2 bases from V and 2 bases from J, with 4 bases in between. The CDR3: CAISETGNQPQHF. The CDR3 nucleotides are TGTGCCATCAGTGAGACTGGCAATCAGCCCCAGCATTTT.

This clone has just one count. The chain couples TRBV5-6 to TRBJ2-7; perhaps TRBD2 as D (6 bases). V lost 4 bases and J lost 11, with 22 bases in between. The germline gives CDR1 SGHDT, CDR2 YYEEEE. This CDR3 is built from 14 residues. This CDR3 is CASSLVGRDGVEYF. The CDR3 DNA reads TGTGCCAGCAGCCTCGTTGGGCGGGATGGAGTGGAGTACTTC.

The CDR3 coding sequence is TGTGCCAGCAGTCCAACAGGGGTAGGCGGCTACACCTTC. It codes for CASSPTGVGGYTF. The J gene is TRBJ1-2, the V gene TRBV7-3; 7 bases fit TRBD1. The CDR3 is 13 amino acids. CDR1 is SGHTA and CDR2 is FQGTGA in the germline V gene. V was pared by 6 bases and J by 8 bases, with 9 bases of the junction left unmatched.

The J gene is TRBJ2-2, the V gene TRBV11-3; 7 bases match TRBD2. V was pared by 5 bases and J by 4 bases, with 10 bases of the junction left unmatched. Per the germline V gene, CDR1 is SGHNT and CDR2 is YENEEA. This CDR3 is built from 16 residues. Written as DNA, the CDR3 is TGTGCCAGCAGCCGCCGCGCGGGAGTATCCACCGGGGAGCTGTTTTTT. Translated: CASSRRAGVSTGELFF.

The chain couples TRBV28 to TRBJ2-2; D is unresolved. The V and J ends lost 2 bases and 7 bases respectively, with 5 bases between them. CDR1 is MDHEN and CDR2 is SYDVKM in the germline V gene. This CDR3 spans 12 amino acids. Here the CDR3 DNA reads TGTGCCAGCAGTTTAGAACACGGGGAGCTGTTTTTT. This codes for CASSLEHGELFF. The variable domain in full, completed from reference TRBV28 and TRBJ2-2, reads DVKVTQSSRYLVKRTGEKVFLECVQDMDHENMFWYRQDPGLGLRLIYFSYDVKMKEKGDIPEGYSVSREKKERFSLILESASTNQTSMYLCASSLEHGELFFGEGSRLTVL.

This chain connects TRBV19 to TRBJ1-1; D not certain. In germline, CDR1 is LNHDA, CDR2 SQIVND (reference sequence). The CDR3 spans 12 residues. V lost 4 bases to trimming and J lost 0 bases, with 3 bases between them. The CDR3, as DNA: TGTGCCAGTAGTAACATGAACACTGAAGCTTTCTTT. It specifies CASSNMNTEAFF.

This chain joins TRBV15 and TRBJ2-7, with a weak D call TRBD2 (6 bases). Deletions cut 0 bases from V and 4 bases from J, with 16 bases between. The CDR3 covers 16 residues. Germline CDR1 is LNHNV and CDR2 is YYDKDF (reference sequence). The CDR3 bases are TGTGCCACCAGCAGAGATAGTTCGCGGGGATCGTACGAGCAGTACTTC. Translation: CATSRDSSRGSYEQYF. Together with reference TRBV15 and TRBJ2-7, the CDR3 gives the full variable domain: DAMVIQNPRYQVTQFGKPVTLSCSQTLNHNVMYWYQQKSSQAPKLLFHYYDKDFNNEADTPDNFQSRRPNTSFCFLDIRSPGLGDTAMYLCATSRDSSRGSYEQYFGPGTRLTVT.

The table lists this clone with a few counts. The chain uses TRBV25-1 and TRBJ1-1, with TRBD1 identical over 7 bases. The junction had 4 bases not matched to a gene; V was cut back by 4 bases and J by 2 bases. The CDR3 consists of 14 residues. CDR1 and CDR2 (germline): MGHDK, SYGVNS. CDR3 sequence reads: CASSAGQINTEAFF. CDR3 nucleotide sequence: TGTGCCAGCAGTGCGGGACAGATAAACACTGAAGCTTTCTTT.

The gene calls are TRBV5-1 and TRBJ2-7, with 9 bases lining up with TRBD2. Trimming at V came to 0 bases and at J to 5 bases, leaving 3 bases not matched to a gene. In germline, CDR1 is SGHRS, CDR2 YFSETQ. The length of the CDR3 is 14 residues. The CDR3 here is CASSLGSGSHEQYF. CDR3 sequence (DNA): TGCGCCAGCAGCTTGGGTAGCGGGAGCCACGAGCAGTACTTC. Full variable domain (outside the CDR3, taken from reference TRBV5-1 and TRBJ2-7): KAGVTQTPRYLIKTRGQQVTLSCSPISGHRSVSWYQQTPGQGLQFLFEYFSETQRNKGNFPGRFSGRQFSNSRSEMNVSTLELGDSALYLCASSLGSGSHEQYFGPGTRLTVT.

This chain connects TRBV28 to TRBJ2-7; D remains ambiguous. CDR1 and CDR2 from the germline V gene are MDHEN and SYDVKM. This CDR3 is built from 11 residues. V dropped 6 bases and J dropped 6 bases, with 9 bases sitting between them. DNA for the CDR3: TGTGCCAGCAGCGCCTCGGTCGAGCAGTACTTC. Translating gives CASSASVEQYF.

The sample holds one count of this clone. This rearrangement joins TRBV28 to TRBJ1-2; TRBD1 aligns across 12 bases. From germline, CDR1 is MDHEN and CDR2 SYDVKM. After removal of 4 bases from V and 7 bases from J, the junction contained 7 bases not matched to a gene. The CDR3 has 15 residues. The CDR3 loop reads CASSYRDRGHIGYTF. CDR3 in DNA: TGTGCCAGCAGTTACCGGGACAGGGGGCATATTGGCTACACCTTC.

The chain couples TRBV5-1 to TRBJ2-7; D is perhaps TRBD2 (5 bases). CDR1 is SGHRS, CDR2 YFSETQ, per germline. The CDR3 has 13 amino acids. Trimming pared 4 bases from V and 2 bases from J, leaving 10 bases between. The CDR3 DNA is TGCGCCAGCAGCGCATCCGGGACCTACGAGCAGTACGTC. Encoded protein: CASSASGTYEQYV.

The chain carries TRBV19 and TRBJ2-6; 9 positions agree with TRBD1. Trimming at V came to 10 bases and at J to 0 bases, leaving 16 bases not matched to a gene. The CDR3 has 19 residues. CDR1 is LNHDA and CDR2 is SQIVND in the germline V gene (reference sequence). Here the CDR3 reads CATSKNTGGSISGANVLTF. CDR3 coding DNA: TGTGCCACCTCCAAAAATACAGGGGGCTCCATCTCTGGGGCCAACGTCCTGACTTTC.

The V call is TRBV3-1 (or the pseudogene TRBV3-2), the J call TRBJ2-7; tentative D call: TRBD1 (6 bases). Looked up from germline, CDR1 is LGHDT and CDR2 is YNNKEL (reference sequence). Between the trimmed V and J ends, which lost 0 bases and 2 bases, there was a span of 20 bases. The CDR3 consists of 18 residues. In DNA form, the CDR3 reads TGTGCCAGCAGCCAAGATATTAACAGGGCTTTTCTCACCTACGAGCAGTACTTC. Its protein product is CASSQDINRAFLTYEQYF.

The V and J genes are TRBV2 and TRBJ1-1; D perhaps matches TRBD1 (6 bases). This CDR3 has 14 residues. In germline, CDR1 is SNHLY, CDR2 FYNNEI. V gave up 5 bases and J gave up 3 bases, with 13 bases separating them. The CDR3 region is CASSLDRLDTEAFF. The CDR3 region has the DNA TGTGCCAGCAGTTTAGACAGGCTGGACACTGAAGCTTTCTTT.

This clone was observed once. The rearrangement uses TRBV19 and TRBJ1-1; D gene unclear. Germline assignment: CDR1 LNHDA and CDR2 SQIVND (reference sequence). Trimming shortened V by 3 bases and J by 6 bases, and 11 bases separated the two germline ends. CDR3 length: 13 residues. The chain's CDR3 is CASSMAFQAEAFF. CDR3 nucleotide sequence: TGTGCCAGTAGTATGGCCTTTCAGGCTGAAGCTTTCTTT.